Listed below are T cell receptor beta chains from one sample, sequenced in a study of early T cells in non-severe SARS-CoV-2 infection. MiXCR, run by TCRdb on the 5' RACE reads, gives a single entry per CDR3 protein. The data contain 60,000 to 75,000 distinct CDR3 sequences, approximately 11% of them seen just once; the ten biggest clones take up about a sixth. Sequenced here: whole blood, sampled at baseline. The receptors derive from an adult who was a healthcare worker with PCR-confirmed SARS-CoV-2 infection or an uninfected control (not recorded which). CDR3s include the opening cysteine and the closing phenylalanine or tryptophan. The order of the fields is CDR3 protein, J gene, V gene.

CDR3 protein: CASSWRTSGGREQYF
J gene: TRBJ2-7
V gene: TRBV12-3/TRBV12-4

CDR3 protein: CSIRPRQGPSGGYTF
J gene: TRBJ1-2
V gene: TRBV10-3

CDR3 protein: CASSDQGEQYF
J gene: TRBJ2-7
V gene: TRBV28

CDR3 protein: CASSEARQVNQPQHF
J gene: TRBJ1-5
V gene: TRBV6-1

CDR3 protein: CASSLTPGNTIYF
J gene: TRBJ1-3
V gene: TRBV28

CDR3 protein: CASRLAGQETQYF
J gene: TRBJ2-5
V gene: TRBV11-2

CDR3 protein: CASSEGLTSYEQYF
J gene: TRBJ2-7
V gene: TRBV2

CDR3 protein: CASSETGTGSYEQYF
J gene: TRBJ2-7
V gene: TRBV25-1

CDR3 protein: CASSQSTASRLYEQYF
J gene: TRBJ2-7
V gene: TRBV4-1

CDR3 protein: CASSSPGHYYGYTF
J gene: TRBJ1-2
V gene: TRBV28

CDR3 protein: CASSLPPPLNYGYTF
J gene: TRBJ1-2
V gene: TRBV5-4

CDR3 protein: CASSHVGGRATYEQYF
J gene: TRBJ2-7
V gene: TRBV7-8

CDR3 protein: CASSLDSEDTQYF
J gene: TRBJ2-3
V gene: TRBV6-6

CDR3 protein: CATRGGNTGELFF
J gene: TRBJ2-2
V gene: TRBV24-1

CDR3 protein: CASSPGTSPSAGELFF
J gene: TRBJ2-2
V gene: TRBV28

CDR3 protein: CASSEGEAGELFF
J gene: TRBJ2-2
V gene: TRBV6-4

CDR3 protein: CASGTGAEAFF
J gene: TRBJ1-1
V gene: TRBV28

CDR3 protein: CSARLGLATNNEQFF
J gene: TRBJ2-1
V gene: TRBV20-1

CDR3 protein: CASSQDLLGNTGELFF
J gene: TRBJ2-2
V gene: TRBV14

CDR3 protein: CAISGHSTDTQYF
J gene: TRBJ2-3
V gene: TRBV10-3

CDR3 protein: CSANARRSENSGANVLTF
J gene: TRBJ2-6
V gene: TRBV20-1

CDR3 protein: CASSSFSGRGYEQYF
J gene: TRBJ2-7
V gene: TRBV7-2

CDR3 protein: CSATTGQGETDTQYF
J gene: TRBJ2-3
V gene: TRBV20-1

CDR3 protein: CASSSSGSPQGNEQFF
J gene: TRBJ2-1
V gene: TRBV28

CDR3 protein: CASSRTTLAGGEQFF
J gene: TRBJ2-1
V gene: TRBV7-2

CDR3 protein: CASSSSSPSYEQYF
J gene: TRBJ2-7
V gene: TRBV5-1

CDR3 protein: CASSATGVNTEAFF
J gene: TRBJ1-1
V gene: TRBV10-2

CDR3 protein: CASSFQAGGRVDTQYF
J gene: TRBJ2-3
V gene: TRBV28

CDR3 protein: CSGRQGEEQYF
J gene: TRBJ2-7
V gene: TRBV29-1

CDR3 protein: CASSGQGGSYEQYF
J gene: TRBJ2-7
V gene: TRBV28